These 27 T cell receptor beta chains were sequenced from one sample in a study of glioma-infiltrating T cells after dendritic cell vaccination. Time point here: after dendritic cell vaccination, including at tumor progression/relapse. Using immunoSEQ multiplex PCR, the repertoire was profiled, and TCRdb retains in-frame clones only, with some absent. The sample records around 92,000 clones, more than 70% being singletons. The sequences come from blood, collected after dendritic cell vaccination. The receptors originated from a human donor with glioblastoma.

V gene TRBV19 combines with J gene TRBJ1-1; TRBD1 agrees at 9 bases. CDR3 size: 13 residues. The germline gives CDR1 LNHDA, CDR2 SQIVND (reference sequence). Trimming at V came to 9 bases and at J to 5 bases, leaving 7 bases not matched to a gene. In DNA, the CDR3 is TGTGCCAGCATGGGACAGGGTGGTACTGAAGCTTTCTTT. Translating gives CASMGQGGTEAFF.

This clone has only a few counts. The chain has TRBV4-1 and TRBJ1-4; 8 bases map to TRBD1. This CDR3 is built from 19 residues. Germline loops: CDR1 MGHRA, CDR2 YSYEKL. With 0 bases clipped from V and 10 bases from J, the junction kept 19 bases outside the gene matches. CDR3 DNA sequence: TGCGCCAGCAGCCAAGATATTAGGGGACAGGTCAAATCGGGGTTAAAACTGTTTTTT. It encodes CASSQDIRGQVKSGLKLFF.

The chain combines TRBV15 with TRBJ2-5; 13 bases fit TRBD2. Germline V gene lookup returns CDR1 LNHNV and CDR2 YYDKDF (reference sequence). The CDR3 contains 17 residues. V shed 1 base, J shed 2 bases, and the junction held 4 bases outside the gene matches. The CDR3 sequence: CATSRGLLAGGQETQYF. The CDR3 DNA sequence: TGTGCCACCAGCAGAGGGTTACTAGCGGGGGGGCAAGAGACCCAGTACTTC. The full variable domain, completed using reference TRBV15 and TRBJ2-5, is DAMVIQNPRYQVTQFGKPVTLSCSQTLNHNVMYWYQQKSSQAPKLLFHYYDKDFNNEADTPDNFQSRRPNTSFCFLDIRSPGLGDTAMYLCATSRGLLAGGQETQYFGPGTRLLVL.

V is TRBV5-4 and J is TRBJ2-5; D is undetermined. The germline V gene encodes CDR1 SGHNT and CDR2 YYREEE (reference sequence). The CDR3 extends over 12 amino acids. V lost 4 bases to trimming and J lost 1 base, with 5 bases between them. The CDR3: CASSQIQETQYF. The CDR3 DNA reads TGTGCCAGCAGCCAGATCCAAGAGACCCAGTACTTC.

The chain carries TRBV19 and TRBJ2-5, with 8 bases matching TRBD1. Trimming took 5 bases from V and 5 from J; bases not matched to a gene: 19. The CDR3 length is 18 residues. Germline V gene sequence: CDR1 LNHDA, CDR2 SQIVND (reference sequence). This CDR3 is CASSPSTGAPIGGETQYF. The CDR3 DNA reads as TGTGCCAGTAGTCCCTCGACAGGGGCCCCAATTGGGGGGGAGACCCAGTACTTC.

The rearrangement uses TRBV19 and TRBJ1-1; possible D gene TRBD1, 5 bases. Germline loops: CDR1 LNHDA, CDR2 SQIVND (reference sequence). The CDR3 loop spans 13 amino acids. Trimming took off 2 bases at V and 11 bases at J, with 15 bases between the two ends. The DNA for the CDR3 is TGTGCCAGTAGTATACAGGGAGGGAGGTCGGCTTTCTTT. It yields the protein CASSIQGGRSAFF.

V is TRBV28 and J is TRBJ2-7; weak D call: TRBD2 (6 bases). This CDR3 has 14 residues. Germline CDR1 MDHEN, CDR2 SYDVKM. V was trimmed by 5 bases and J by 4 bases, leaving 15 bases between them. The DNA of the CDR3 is TGTGCCAGCAGTCAGAACCCGGGACTTTACGAGCAGTACTTC. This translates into CASSQNPGLYEQYF.

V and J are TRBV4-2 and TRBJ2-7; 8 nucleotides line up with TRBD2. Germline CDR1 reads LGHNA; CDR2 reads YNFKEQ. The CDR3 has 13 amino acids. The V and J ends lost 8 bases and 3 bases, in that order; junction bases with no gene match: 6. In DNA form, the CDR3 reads TGTGCCAGCCGGGGACTAGGGGGCTACGAGCAGTACTTC. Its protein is CASRGLGGYEQYF.

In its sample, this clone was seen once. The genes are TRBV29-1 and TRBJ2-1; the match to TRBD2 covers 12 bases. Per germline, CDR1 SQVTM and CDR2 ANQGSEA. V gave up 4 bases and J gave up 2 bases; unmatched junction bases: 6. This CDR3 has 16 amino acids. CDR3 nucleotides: TGCAGCGTTGGGACTAGCGGGAAAGGCGCCTACAATGAGCAGTTCTTC. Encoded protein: CSVGTSGKGAYNEQFF.

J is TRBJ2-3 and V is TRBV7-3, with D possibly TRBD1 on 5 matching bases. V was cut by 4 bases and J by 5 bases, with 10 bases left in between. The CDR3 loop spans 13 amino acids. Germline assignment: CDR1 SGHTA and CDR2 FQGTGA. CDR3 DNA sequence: TGTGCCAGCAGCTCACCAGGGTTAGATACGCAGTATTTT. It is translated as CASSSPGLDTQYF.

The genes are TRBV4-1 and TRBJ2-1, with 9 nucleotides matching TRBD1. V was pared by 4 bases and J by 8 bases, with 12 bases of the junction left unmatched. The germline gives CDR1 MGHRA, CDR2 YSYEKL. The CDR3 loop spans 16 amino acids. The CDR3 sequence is CASSPEGTGRHDEQFF. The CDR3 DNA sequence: TGCGCCAGCAGCCCAGAAGGGACAGGGAGACACGATGAGCAGTTCTTC.

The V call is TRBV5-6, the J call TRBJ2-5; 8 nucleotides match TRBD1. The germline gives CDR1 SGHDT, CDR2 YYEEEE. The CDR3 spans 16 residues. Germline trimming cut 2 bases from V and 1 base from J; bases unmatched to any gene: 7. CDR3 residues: CASSFWTGILQETQYF. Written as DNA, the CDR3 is TGTGCCAGCAGCTTTTGGACAGGGATTCTCCAAGAGACCCAGTACTTC.

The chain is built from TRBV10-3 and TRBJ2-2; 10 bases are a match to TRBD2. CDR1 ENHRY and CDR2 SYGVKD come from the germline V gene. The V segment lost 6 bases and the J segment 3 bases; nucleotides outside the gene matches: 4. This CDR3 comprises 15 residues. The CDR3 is CAIRAAGGDTGELFF. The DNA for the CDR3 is TGTGCCATCAGAGCAGCGGGGGGGGACACCGGGGAGCTGTTTTTT.

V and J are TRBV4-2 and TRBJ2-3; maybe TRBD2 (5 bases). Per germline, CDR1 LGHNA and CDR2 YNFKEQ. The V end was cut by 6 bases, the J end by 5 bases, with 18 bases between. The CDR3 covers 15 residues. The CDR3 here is CASRPLSSRGDTQYF. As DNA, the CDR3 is TGTGCCAGCAGACCGCTTTCTAGCCGGGGAGATACGCAGTATTTT.

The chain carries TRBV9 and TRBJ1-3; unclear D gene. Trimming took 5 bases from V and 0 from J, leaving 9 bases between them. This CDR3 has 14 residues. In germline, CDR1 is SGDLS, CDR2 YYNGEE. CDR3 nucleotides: TGTGCCAGCAGTGACTGGAGCTCTGGAAACACCATATATTTT. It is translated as CASSDWSSGNTIYF.

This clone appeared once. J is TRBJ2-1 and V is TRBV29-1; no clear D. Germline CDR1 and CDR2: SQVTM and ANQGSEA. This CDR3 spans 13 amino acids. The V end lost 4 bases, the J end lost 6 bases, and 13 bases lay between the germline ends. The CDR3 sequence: CSVVELVVNEQFF. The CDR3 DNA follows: TGCAGCGTTGTCGAACTGGTAGTCAATGAGCAGTTCTTC.

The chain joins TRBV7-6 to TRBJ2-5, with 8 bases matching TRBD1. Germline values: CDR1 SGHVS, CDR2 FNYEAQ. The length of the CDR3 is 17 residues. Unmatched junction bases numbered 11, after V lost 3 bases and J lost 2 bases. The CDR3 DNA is TGTGCCAGCAGCTTGGCTCAGGGGGCGAGAAGGCAAGAGACCCAGTACTTC. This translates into CASSLAQGARRQETQYF.

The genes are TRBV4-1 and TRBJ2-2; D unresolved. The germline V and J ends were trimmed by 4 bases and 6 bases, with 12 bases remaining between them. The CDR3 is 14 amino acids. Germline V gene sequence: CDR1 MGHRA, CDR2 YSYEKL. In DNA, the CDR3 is TGCGCCAGCAGCCTGCGTGTGTTAGCCGGGGAGCTGTTTTTT. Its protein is CASSLRVLAGELFF.

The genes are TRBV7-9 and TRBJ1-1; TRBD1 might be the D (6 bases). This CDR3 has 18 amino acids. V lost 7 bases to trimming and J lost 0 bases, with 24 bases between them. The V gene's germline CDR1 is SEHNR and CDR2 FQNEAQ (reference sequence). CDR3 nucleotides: TGTGCCAGCACCAGATCCCGGACAGCACTAAACATGAACACTGAAGCTTTCTTT. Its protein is CASTRSRTALNMNTEAFF.

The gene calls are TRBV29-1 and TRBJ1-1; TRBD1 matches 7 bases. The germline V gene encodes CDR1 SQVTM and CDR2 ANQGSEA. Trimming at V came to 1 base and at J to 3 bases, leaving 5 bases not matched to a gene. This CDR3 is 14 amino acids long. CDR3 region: CSVEVGTAHTEAFF. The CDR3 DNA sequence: TGCAGCGTTGAAGTTGGGACAGCCCACACTGAAGCTTTCTTT.

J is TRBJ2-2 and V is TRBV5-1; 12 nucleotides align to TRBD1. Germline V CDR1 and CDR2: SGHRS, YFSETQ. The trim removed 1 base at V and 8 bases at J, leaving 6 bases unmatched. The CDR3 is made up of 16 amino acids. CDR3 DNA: TGCGCCAGCAGCTTGAAGGGACAGGGGGCTTCGGGGGAGCTGTTTTTT. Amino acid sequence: CASSLKGQGASGELFF.

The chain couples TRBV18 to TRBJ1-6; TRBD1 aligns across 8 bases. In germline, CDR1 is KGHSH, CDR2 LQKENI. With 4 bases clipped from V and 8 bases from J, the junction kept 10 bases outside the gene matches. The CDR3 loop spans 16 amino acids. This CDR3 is CASSLVLQGDDSPLHF. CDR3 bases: TGTGCCAGCTCACTCGTACTACAGGGGGACGATTCACCCCTCCACTTT.

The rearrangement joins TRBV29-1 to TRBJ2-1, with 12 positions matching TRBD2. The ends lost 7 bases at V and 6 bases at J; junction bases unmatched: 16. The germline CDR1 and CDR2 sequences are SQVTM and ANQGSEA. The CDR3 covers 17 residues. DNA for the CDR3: TGCAGCGCCACGATGACCCCAGGACTAGCGGGGTTCAATGAGCAGTTCTTC. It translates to CSATMTPGLAGFNEQFF.

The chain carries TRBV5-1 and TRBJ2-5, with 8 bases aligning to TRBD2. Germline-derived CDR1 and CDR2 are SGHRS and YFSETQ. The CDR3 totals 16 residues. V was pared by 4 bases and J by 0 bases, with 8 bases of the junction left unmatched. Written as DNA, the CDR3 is TGCGCCAGCAGCCCGGGAGCGGGGGCCCACCAAGAGACCCAGTACTTC. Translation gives CASSPGAGAHQETQYF.

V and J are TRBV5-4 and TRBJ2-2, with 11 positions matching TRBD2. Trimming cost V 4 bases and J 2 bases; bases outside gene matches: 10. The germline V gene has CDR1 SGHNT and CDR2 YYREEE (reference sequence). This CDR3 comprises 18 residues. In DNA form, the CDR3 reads TGTGCCAGCAGCCCCCAGGGGCTAGCGGGGGGTAACACCGGGGAGCTGTTTTTT. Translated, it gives CASSPQGLAGGNTGELFF.

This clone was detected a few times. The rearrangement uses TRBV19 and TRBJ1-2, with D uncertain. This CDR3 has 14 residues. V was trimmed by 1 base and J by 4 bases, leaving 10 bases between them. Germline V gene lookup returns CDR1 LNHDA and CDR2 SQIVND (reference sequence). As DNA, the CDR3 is TGTGCCAGTAGTATAGTCGGAGCACGCTATGGCTACACCTTC. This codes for CASSIVGARYGYTF.

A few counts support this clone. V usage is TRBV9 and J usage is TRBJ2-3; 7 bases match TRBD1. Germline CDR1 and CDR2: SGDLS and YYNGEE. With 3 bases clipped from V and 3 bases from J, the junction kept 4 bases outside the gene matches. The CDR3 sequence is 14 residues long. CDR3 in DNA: TGTGCCAGCAGCGGTAGACAGGGAACAGATACGCAGTATTTT. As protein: CASSGRQGTDTQYF.